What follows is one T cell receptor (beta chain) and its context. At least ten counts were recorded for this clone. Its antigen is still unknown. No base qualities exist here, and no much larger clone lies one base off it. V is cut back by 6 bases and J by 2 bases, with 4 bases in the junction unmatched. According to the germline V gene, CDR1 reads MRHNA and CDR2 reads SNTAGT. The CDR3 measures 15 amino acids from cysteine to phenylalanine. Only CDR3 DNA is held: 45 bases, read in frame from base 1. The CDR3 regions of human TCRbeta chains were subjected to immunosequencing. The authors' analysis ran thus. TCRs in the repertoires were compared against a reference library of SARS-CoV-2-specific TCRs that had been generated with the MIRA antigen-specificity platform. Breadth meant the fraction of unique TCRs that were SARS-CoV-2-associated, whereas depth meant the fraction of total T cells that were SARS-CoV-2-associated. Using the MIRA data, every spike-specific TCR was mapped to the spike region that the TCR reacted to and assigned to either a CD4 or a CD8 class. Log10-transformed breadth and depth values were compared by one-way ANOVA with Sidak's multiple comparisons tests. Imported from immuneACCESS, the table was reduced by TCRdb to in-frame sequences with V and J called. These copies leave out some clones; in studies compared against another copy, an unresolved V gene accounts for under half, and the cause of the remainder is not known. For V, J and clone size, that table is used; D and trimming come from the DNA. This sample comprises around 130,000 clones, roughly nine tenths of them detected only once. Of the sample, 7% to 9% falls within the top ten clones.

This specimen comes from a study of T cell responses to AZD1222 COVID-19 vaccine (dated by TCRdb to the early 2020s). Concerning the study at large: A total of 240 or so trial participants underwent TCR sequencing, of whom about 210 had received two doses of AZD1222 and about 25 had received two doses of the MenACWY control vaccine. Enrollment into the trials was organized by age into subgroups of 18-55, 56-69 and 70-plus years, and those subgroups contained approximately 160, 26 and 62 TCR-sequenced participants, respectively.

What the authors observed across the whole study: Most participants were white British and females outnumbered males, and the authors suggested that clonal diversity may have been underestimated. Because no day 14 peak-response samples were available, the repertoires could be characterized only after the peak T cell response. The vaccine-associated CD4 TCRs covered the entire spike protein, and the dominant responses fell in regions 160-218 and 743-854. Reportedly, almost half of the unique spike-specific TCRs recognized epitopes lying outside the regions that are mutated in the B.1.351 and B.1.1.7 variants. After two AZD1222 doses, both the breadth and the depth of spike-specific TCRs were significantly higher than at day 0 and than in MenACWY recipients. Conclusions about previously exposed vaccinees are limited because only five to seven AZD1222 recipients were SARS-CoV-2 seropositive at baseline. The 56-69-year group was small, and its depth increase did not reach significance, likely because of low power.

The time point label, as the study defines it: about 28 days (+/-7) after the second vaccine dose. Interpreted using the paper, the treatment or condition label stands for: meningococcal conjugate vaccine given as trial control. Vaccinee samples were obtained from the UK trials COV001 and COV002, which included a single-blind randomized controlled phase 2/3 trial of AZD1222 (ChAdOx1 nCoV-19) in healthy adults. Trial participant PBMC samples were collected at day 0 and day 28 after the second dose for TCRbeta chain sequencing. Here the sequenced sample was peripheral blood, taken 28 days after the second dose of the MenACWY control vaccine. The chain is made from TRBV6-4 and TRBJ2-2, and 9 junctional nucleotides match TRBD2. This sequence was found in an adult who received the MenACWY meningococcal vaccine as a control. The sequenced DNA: TGTGCCAGCAGCCCTAGCGGGGACAACACCGGGGAGCTGTTTTTT. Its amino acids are CASSPSGDNTGELFF.